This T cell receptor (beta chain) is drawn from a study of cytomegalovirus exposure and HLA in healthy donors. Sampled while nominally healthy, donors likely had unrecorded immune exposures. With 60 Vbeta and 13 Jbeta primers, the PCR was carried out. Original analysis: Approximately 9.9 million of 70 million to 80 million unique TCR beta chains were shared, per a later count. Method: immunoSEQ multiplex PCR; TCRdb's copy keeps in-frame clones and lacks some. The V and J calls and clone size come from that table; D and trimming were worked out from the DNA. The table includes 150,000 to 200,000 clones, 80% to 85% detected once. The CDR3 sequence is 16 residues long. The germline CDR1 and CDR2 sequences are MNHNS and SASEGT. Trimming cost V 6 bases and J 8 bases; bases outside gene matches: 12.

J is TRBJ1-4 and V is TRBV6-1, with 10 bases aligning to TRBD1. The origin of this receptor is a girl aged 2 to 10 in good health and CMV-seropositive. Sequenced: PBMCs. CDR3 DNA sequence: TGTGCCAGCAGGGAACAGCCGGGACAGGGGTTCGAAAAACTGTTTTTT. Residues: CASREQPGQGFEKLFF.